A single sample is the source of the 20 T cell receptor beta chains below, sequenced in a study of blood T cell repertoires in COVID-19. The data were produced by immunoSEQ multiplex PCR, yet TCRdb's version contains in-frame clones alone and is incomplete. There are roughly 300,000 clones in the sample; around 87% occur only once, and 7.8% lies in the top ten. Material for sequencing was peripheral blood. The receptors derive from a woman in her fifties or sixties who had recovered from COVID-19.

This clone was counted a single time. This chain joins TRBV12-3 or TRBV12-4 and TRBJ1-1; 9 bases line up with TRBD1. There are 13 residues in the CDR3. V was pared by 6 bases and J by 13 bases, with 12 bases of the junction left unmatched. The CDR3 here is CASSPGQGTFGFF. Written as DNA, the CDR3 is TGTGCCAGCAGCCCGGGACAGGGAACATTCGGTTTCTTT.

The V and J genes are TRBV27 and TRBJ2-3, with TRBD2 matching 9 bases. From germline, CDR1 is MNHEY and CDR2 SMNVEV (reference sequence). This CDR3 contains 14 residues. Unmatched junction bases numbered 11, after V lost 6 bases and J lost 10 bases. The CDR3 coding sequence is TGTGCCAGCAGAGTTAGCGGGGGTGTAACATCGCAGTATTTT. It yields the protein CASRVSGGVTSQYF.

This rearrangement joins TRBV12-3 or TRBV12-4 to TRBJ2-7; 7 bases line up with TRBD1. Germline trimming cut 6 bases from V and 8 bases from J; bases unmatched to any gene: 7. The CDR3 spans 12 residues. CDR3 nucleotides: TGTGCCAGCAGCCCCACAGGGGTGCAGCAGTACTTC. This sequence encodes CASSPTGVQQYF.

This sequence joins TRBV28 and TRBJ2-3, with 13 nucleotides matching TRBD2. With 7 bases clipped from V and 4 bases from J, the junction kept 8 bases outside the gene matches. Germline lookup yields CDR1 MDHEN and CDR2 SYDVKM. This CDR3 contains 16 residues. Here the CDR3 reads CASTPTSGRASDTQYF. The DNA of the CDR3 is TGTGCCAGCACCCCCACTAGCGGGAGGGCCTCAGATACGCAGTATTTT. The full variable domain, completed using reference TRBV28 and TRBJ2-3, is DVKVTQSSRYLVKRTGEKVFLECVQDMDHENMFWYRQDPGLGLRLIYFSYDVKMKEKGDIPEGYSVSREKKERFSLILESASTNQTSMYLCASTPTSGRASDTQYFGPGTRLTVL.

The chain couples TRBV29-1 to TRBJ2-7, with TRBD1 matching 12 bases. The germline gives CDR1 SQVTM, CDR2 ANQGSEA. The V segment lost 3 bases and the J segment 5 bases; nucleotides outside the gene matches: 2. This CDR3 is 13 amino acids long. CDR3 nucleotides: TGCAGCGTTGACGGGACAGGGGGCCACGAGCAGTACTTC. Translation gives CSVDGTGGHEQYF.

This sequence joins TRBV5-1 and TRBJ1-1, with D possibly TRBD1 on 6 matching bases. There are 16 residues in the CDR3. V lost 2 bases, J lost 0 bases, and 14 bases lay in between. In germline, CDR1 is SGHRS, CDR2 YFSETQ. The CDR3 nucleotides read TGCGCCAGCAGCTTATCGTTGGGGGCTGTGAACACTGAAGCTTTCTTT. Its protein is CASSLSLGAVNTEAFF.

V and J are TRBV28 and TRBJ1-2, with 7 bases that match TRBD1. In germline, CDR1 is MDHEN, CDR2 SYDVKM. The CDR3 runs 15 residues. Trimming cost V 6 bases and J 2 bases; bases outside gene matches: 9. CDR3 residues: CASSLDRVANYGYTF. The CDR3 DNA reads TGTGCCAGCAGCCTCGACAGGGTCGCCAACTATGGCTACACCTTC.

The CDR3 sequence is CAITDGASYEQYF. DNA for the CDR3: TGTGCCATCACGGATGGGGCATCCTACGAGCAGTACTTC. The gene calls are TRBV10-3 and TRBJ2-7, with D perhaps matching TRBD1 (5 bases). Germline V gene sequence: CDR1 ENHRY, CDR2 SYGVKD. The CDR3 contains 13 residues. With 7 bases removed from V and 1 base from J, the gap between germline ends came to 11 bases.

The rearrangement joins TRBV19 to TRBJ2-6; 13 bases map to TRBD2. Unmatched junction bases numbered 2, after V lost 1 base and J lost 2 bases. Germline V CDR1 and CDR2: LNHDA, SQIVND (reference sequence). This CDR3 spans 18 amino acids. CDR3 nucleotides: TGTGCCAGTAGTATAGGACTAGCGGGGGGCACTGGGGCCAACGTCCTGACTTTC. Translation: CASSIGLAGGTGANVLTF.

This chain uses TRBV7-3 with TRBJ2-1; TRBD2 aligns across 8 bases. The V gene's germline CDR1 is SGHTA and CDR2 FQGTGA. This CDR3 has 15 amino acids. V shed 5 bases, J shed 0 bases, and the junction held 3 bases outside the gene matches. CDR3 in DNA: TGTGCCAGCAGCCGTAGCGGGAACTCCTACAATGAGCAGTTCTTC. This gives the protein CASSRSGNSYNEQFF.

The V call is TRBV7-9, the J call TRBJ2-7; TRBD1 is a possible D gene (5 bases). V gave up 0 bases and J gave up 6 bases, with 12 bases separating them. Germline V CDR1 and CDR2: SEHNR, FQNEAQ (reference sequence). The CDR3 consists of 14 residues. The CDR3 sequence is CASSLALTALEQYF. In DNA form, the CDR3 reads TGTGCCAGCAGCTTAGCTTTGACAGCTCTCGAGCAGTACTTC.

The chain is built from TRBV28 and TRBJ2-3; TRBD1 matches 8 bases. Germline CDR1 and CDR2: MDHEN and SYDVKM. Unmatched junction bases numbered 8, after V lost 5 bases and J lost 4 bases. CDR3 length: 15 residues. The CDR3 region has the DNA TGTGCCAGCAGTGAATACAGGGGGAAGGCAGATACGCAGTATTTT. It translates to CASSEYRGKADTQYF.

CDR3 sequence reads: CATSDLGRGTPPPLHF. The CDR3 nucleotides are TGTGCCACCAGTGATTTGGGCAGGGGAACCCCCCCACCCCTCCACTTT. The chain recombines TRBV24-1 with TRBJ1-6, with a tentative D call TRBD1 (6 bases). Trimming shortened V by 0 bases and J by 11 bases, and 16 bases separated the two germline ends. Germline loops: CDR1 KGHDR, CDR2 SFDVKD. The CDR3 spans 16 residues.

V gene TRBV28 combines with J gene TRBJ1-5, with 9 bases that match TRBD1. Germline-derived CDR1 and CDR2 are MDHEN and SYDVKM. The CDR3 covers 16 residues. Trimming cost V 6 bases and J 5 bases; bases outside gene matches: 11. CDR3 nucleotide sequence: TGTGCCAGCAGACCAGGGAACAGGGGGCCCCATCAGCCCCAGCATTTT. Protein product: CASRPGNRGPHQPQHF. Drawing the rest from reference TRBV28 and TRBJ1-5, the complete variable domain is DVKVTQSSRYLVKRTGEKVFLECVQDMDHENMFWYRQDPGLGLRLIYFSYDVKMKEKGDIPEGYSVSREKKERFSLILESASTNQTSMYLCASRPGNRGPHQPQHFGDGTRLSIL.

V and J are TRBV14 and TRBJ2-2; the match to TRBD2 covers 9 bases. J was trimmed by 5 bases and V by 3 bases; bases with no gene match: 10. Germline CDR1 reads SGHDN; CDR2 reads FVKESK. The CDR3 is 17 residues long. The CDR3 nucleotides read TGTGCCAGCAGCCAGATGGCGGGAGGGCCGTGGACCGGGGAGCTGTTTTTT. Amino acid sequence: CASSQMAGGPWTGELFF. Full variable domain (missing parts from reference TRBV14 and TRBJ2-2): EAGVTQFPSHSVIEKGQTVTLRCDPISGHDNLYWYRRVMGKEIKFLLHFVKESKQDESGMPNNRFLAERTGGTYSTLKVQPAELEDSGVYFCASSQMAGGPWTGELFFGEGSRLTVL.

This clone came up once. This chain joins TRBV19 and TRBJ2-1, with D maybe TRBD1 (5 bases). This CDR3 contains 14 residues. Trimming removed 4 bases from V and 7 bases from J, with 14 bases in between. The V gene's germline CDR1 is LNHDA and CDR2 SQIVND (reference sequence). The CDR3 coding sequence is TGTGCCAGTAGTACACAGGCCCTGGGGAATGAGCAGTTCTTC. Translating it yields CASSTQALGNEQFF.

CDR3 in amino acids: CASSISGSLNTQYF. The CDR3, as DNA: TGTGCCAGCAGCATTAGCGGGAGTTTGAATACGCAGTATTTT. V usage is TRBV7-3 and J usage is TRBJ2-3; 9 nucleotides align to TRBD2. J gave up 7 bases and V 5 bases, and 7 bases lay outside the gene matches. Looked up from germline, CDR1 is SGHTA and CDR2 is FQGTGA. CDR3 length: 14 residues.

The V call is TRBV28, the J call TRBJ1-1; D gene ambiguous. CDR1 and CDR2 from the germline V gene are MDHEN and SYDVKM. The CDR3 extends over 16 amino acids. V was shortened by 2 bases and J by 5 bases, with 18 bases between the two germline ends. CDR3 sequence: CASSLNLGGGITEAFF. CDR3 DNA: TGTGCCAGCAGTTTAAACCTAGGCGGTGGTATAACTGAAGCTTTCTTT. Using reference TRBV28 and TRBJ1-1 for the parts outside the CDR3, the full variable domain is DVKVTQSSRYLVKRTGEKVFLECVQDMDHENMFWYRQDPGLGLRLIYFSYDVKMKEKGDIPEGYSVSREKKERFSLILESASTNQTSMYLCASSLNLGGGITEAFFGQGTRLTVV.

The chain uses TRBV4-3 and TRBJ2-1; D might be TRBD2 (6 bases). Trimming removed 2 bases from V and 7 bases from J, with 12 bases in between. The germline CDR1 and CDR2 sequences are LGHNA and YSLEER. This CDR3 is 14 amino acids long. The CDR3 sequence: CASSQSGGRNEQFF. CDR3 nucleotide sequence: TGCGCCAGCAGCCAATCTGGAGGGAGGAATGAGCAGTTCTTC.

This clone was observed a single time. This chain joins TRBV5-1 and TRBJ2-3, with TRBD2 identical over 9 bases. CDR3 size: 14 residues. V gave up 8 bases and J gave up 6 bases; unmatched junction bases: 10. Germline V gene sequence: CDR1 SGHRS, CDR2 YFSETQ. The CDR3 here is CASFPGTSHDTQYF. CDR3 DNA: TGCGCCAGTTTCCCCGGGACTAGCCACGATACGCAGTATTTT.